Listed here is a single T cell receptor (beta chain). The antigen this receptor binds is unknown. One base away there is no much larger clone; base qualities are not given. The data derive from a study of regulatory T cells in long-lasting Graves disease (dated by TCRdb to about 2021). Regarding the study in general: To count as having persistent Graves' disease, a patient had to have received antithyroid drug treatment for over 5 years with TSH receptor autoantibodies remaining persistently positive. TCR sequencing covered some 13 persistent and 20 newly diagnosed Graves' disease patients, some 33 samples in total. On average, persistent Graves' disease patients in the clinical cohort had been on antithyroid drugs for about 10.3 years. The study took place in China and was registered as a clinical trial. This study used TCR sequencing and RNA sequencing of peripheral blood to compare persistent Graves' disease patients against newly diagnosed Graves' disease patients. On the study overall, not on this receptor specifically: Lower TCR Shannon entropy and fewer highly expanded clones were observed in persistent Graves' disease patients than in newly diagnosed patients, which suggested clonal expansion. The authors noted that the small sample size was a limitation that may lower accuracy. Because the primary lesion, thyroid tissue, could not be accessed, the study looked at peripheral blood alone. Sequencing and analysis were restricted to the TCR beta chain. TRBV28, TRBJ1-2 and TRBJ2-5 were preferentially used in persistent disease, while TRBV20-1 and TRBJ2-1 were favored in newly diagnosed disease. Patients with persistent disease shared more public clonotypes (about 3,000) than newly diagnosed patients did (more than 900).

Reading the germline V gene gives CDR1 MDHEN and CDR2 SYDVKM. The cysteine opens and the phenylalanine closes a CDR3 of 15 amino acids. The read is trimmed to its CDR3 DNA, 45 bases read in frame from base 1. V sheds 4 bases and J sheds 6 bases, leaving 13 bases between their ends. Library creation used multiplex PCR. These reads were obtained on an Illumina HiSeq 4000. CDR3 regions were amplified by Arm-PCR with iRepertoire HTBI primers to construct TCR beta libraries. Gel purification was performed on PCR products prior to sequencing. Turning to the authors' computational methods: Across samples, 60 to 70 TRBV and roughly 15 TRBJ segments were identified and used for gene usage analysis of CDR3 amino acid clonotypes. COPE and FqMerger were used to merge the filtered high-quality paired reads into contigs. BLAST was used to align contigs to IMGT TRBV, TRBD and TRBJ reference genes, and CDR3 was defined according to IMGT. Any clonotype with a frequency above 0.1% was counted as a highly expanded clone. Shannon entropy was used to measure repertoire diversity, and the Gini coefficient was used to measure V-J evenness. A clonotype was considered public if more than one individual shared it. In-frame beta chains were kept once TCRdb had trimmed the public reads at Q25 with fastp and called clones with MiXCR. Rows merge per CDR3 protein into single entries with the most common DNA and genes. These V and J calls derive from TCRdb rather than the authors' analysis. This sample lists a few hundred thousand distinct CDR3 sequences; roughly 21% were detected once. The leading ten clones occupy 7% to 9% of the sample.

Sample time point, as interpreted from the label and publication: persistent/refractory GD, antithyroid drugs over 5 years with positive TRAb. RNA was extracted from PBMCs in TRIzol for both TCR sequencing and RNA sequencing. Graves' disease was diagnosed according to American Thyroid Association guidelines. The patients came from an endocrinology department in Xi'an, China. From each patient, about 9 milliliters of peripheral blood was collected into an EDTA anticoagulant tube. PBMCs were isolated by Ficoll Paque Plus density gradient separation without further T cell sorting. An Agilent 2100 Bioanalyzer and agarose gel were used to check RNA quality, and a NanoDrop 2000 was used to measure RNA concentration.

The sequence was collected from a female donor with Graves disease. The specimen comprised peripheral blood mononuclear cells (PBMCs), sampled when the disease was refractory, from a patient treated with antithyroid drugs. The V and J segments used are TRBV28 and TRBJ1-6; too little of a D gene remains to name it. The bases read TGTGCCAGCAGTTCCGGACCGCGGGGTAATTCACCCCTCCACTTT. This yields the protein CASSSGPRGNSPLHF.